This T cell receptor beta chain appears in the sequencing data of a study of blood T cell repertoires in COVID-19. At the level of the study: Both acute and convalescent COVID-19 samples were obtained from the United States, Italy and Spain. Sources were T cells, B-cell-depleted T cells, or PBMCs; the material itself was cDNA or gDNA.

Germline values: CDR1 MGHRA, CDR2 YSYEKL. The CDR3 has 16 residues. On this clone itself: One end of the junction does not line up with germline, which may come from a read error.

Per the original data handling: Estimated nucleated cell counts came from reference gene primer amplification. TCRdb's table, derived via immunoSEQ multiplex PCR, lists solely in-frame clones and lacks some. D and trimming come from the DNA, and the V and J calls and clone size come from that table. The sample holds fewer than 300,000 clones, approximately 86% seen once. Specimen: peripheral blood. V usage is TRBV4-1 and J usage is TRBJ1-2, with TRBD1 identical over 9 bases. The TCR comes from a man between 18 and 29 years old with active or convalescent COVID-19. CDR3 sequence (DNA): TGCGCCAGCACCCAAACCTCTACAGGGGGCGCATATGGCTACACCTTC. Translation gives CASTQTSTGGAYGYTF.